This T cell receptor (beta chain) was obtained from a study of blood T cell repertoires in COVID-19. This clone has more than one count but fewer than ten. The CDR3 consists of 16 residues. CDR1 and CDR2 (germline): SGHRS, YFSETQ. V shed 0 bases, J shed 3 bases, and the junction held 3 bases outside the gene matches. Libraries were prepared by immunoSEQ multiplex PCR; TCRdb keeps only in-frame clonotypes and omits some of them. The sample lists around 140,000 clones; 80% to 90% were seen once. The TCR sequence derives from a woman between 45 and 60 years old with active or convalescent COVID-19. Sequencing input: peripheral blood. This chain connects TRBV5-1 to TRBJ2-3; 11 bases align to TRBD2. CDR3 in amino acids: CASSLGASGRTDTQYF. For the CDR3, the DNA is TGCGCCAGCAGCTTGGGGGCTAGCGGGAGGACAGATACGCAGTATTTT.